The source of this TCR beta chain is a study of a mutant IDH1 vaccine in newly diagnosed glioma. Per germline, CDR1 SGHNT and CDR2 YYREEE (reference sequence). V was clipped by 0 bases and J by 4 bases, with 4 bases between them. This CDR3 has 12 residues. Clones were read by immunoSEQ multiplex PCR, and TCRdb kept only the in-frame ones, dropping some. The data hold tens of thousands of clones, with more than 60% observed a single time. A remark on this clone: The antigen remains undetermined.

Time point here: week 5, during vaccination. Every vaccination contained 300 ug of the mutant IDH1 20-mer peptide and was paired with topical imiquimod. Study-wide results and limits: Among top peripheral T cell clonotypes, changes seemed unrelated to pseudoprogression.

The receptor comes from a middle-aged man with glioma. Some clones in this sample may be carry-over from other donors' samples. The sample consisted of PBMCs, taken from a glioma patient whose treatment included an IDH1 peptide vaccine. The V and J genes are TRBV5-4 and TRBJ2-5; D is uncertain. The CDR3 DNA follows: TGTGCCAGCAGCTTGGAGGCAGAGACCCAGTACTTC. Translating it yields CASSLEAETQYF. Together with reference TRBV5-4 and TRBJ2-5, the CDR3 gives the full variable domain: ETGVTQSPTHLIKTRGQQVTLRCSSQSGHNTVSWYQQALGQGPQFIFQYYREEENGRGNFPPRFSGLQFPNYSSELNVNALELDDSALYLCASSLEAETQYFGPGTRLLVL.